This T cell receptor beta chain was found in a study of T-cell reconstitution after alpha-beta-depleted transplantation in children. Study findings and constraints: At around two months after transplant, the alpha-beta T cells were reportedly derived from several hundred expanded clones that came from non-depleted graft cells. T-cell counts and diversity were attributed mostly to newly produced T cells one year after transplant. Certain patients had high TCRbeta diversity at day 60, and it came from recipient T cells and thymic progenitors that survived.

Library preparation (for TCRbeta) was performed with unique molecular identifiers. MiXCR, applied by TCRdb to the PCR reads, yields one record per CDR3 protein. The sample holds some 200,000 distinct CDR3 sequences; roughly 6.5% are singletons and the top ten take about 5%. This CDR3 contains 17 residues. Per germline, CDR1 DFQATT and CDR2 SNEGSKA (reference sequence). Concerning this clonotype itself: The target antigen is unknown. Sequence at one end of the junction differs from germline and may be a read error.

Source: PBMCs, taken before TCRalphabeta/CD19-depleted stem cell transplant. This TCR came from a girl under two years old with combined immunodeficiency, due to receive a stem cell transplant. This sequence joins TRBV20-1 and TRBJ2-4, with a possible D match to TRBD1 (5 bases). The CDR3 DNA follows: TGCTGTGCTAGAGACGTCCAGGGTTCACTAGCCAAAAACATTCAGTACTTC. Amino acids: CCARDVQGSLAKNIQYF.